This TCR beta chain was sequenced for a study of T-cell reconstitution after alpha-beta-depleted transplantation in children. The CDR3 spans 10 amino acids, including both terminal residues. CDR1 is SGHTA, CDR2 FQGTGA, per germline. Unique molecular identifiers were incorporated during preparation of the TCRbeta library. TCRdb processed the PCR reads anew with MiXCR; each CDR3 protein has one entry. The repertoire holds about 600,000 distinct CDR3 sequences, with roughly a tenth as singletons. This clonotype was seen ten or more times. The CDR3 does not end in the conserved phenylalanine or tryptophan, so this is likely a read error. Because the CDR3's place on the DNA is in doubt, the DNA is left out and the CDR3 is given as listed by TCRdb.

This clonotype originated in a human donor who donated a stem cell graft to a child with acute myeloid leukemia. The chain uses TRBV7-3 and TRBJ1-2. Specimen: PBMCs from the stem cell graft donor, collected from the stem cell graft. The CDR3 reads CASSGGRPIG.